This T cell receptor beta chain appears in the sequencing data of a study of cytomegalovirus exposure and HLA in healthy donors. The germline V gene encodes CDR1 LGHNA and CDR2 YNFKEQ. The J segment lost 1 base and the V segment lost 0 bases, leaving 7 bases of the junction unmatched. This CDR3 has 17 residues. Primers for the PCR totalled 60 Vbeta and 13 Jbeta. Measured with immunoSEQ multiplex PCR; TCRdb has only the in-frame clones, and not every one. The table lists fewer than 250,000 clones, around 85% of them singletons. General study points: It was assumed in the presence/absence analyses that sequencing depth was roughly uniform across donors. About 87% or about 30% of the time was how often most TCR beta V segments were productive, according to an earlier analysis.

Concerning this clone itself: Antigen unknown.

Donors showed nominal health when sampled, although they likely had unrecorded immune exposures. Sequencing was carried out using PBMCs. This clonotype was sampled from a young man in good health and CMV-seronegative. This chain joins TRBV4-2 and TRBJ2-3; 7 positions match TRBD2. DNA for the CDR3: TGTGCCAGCAGCCAAGATCCCGGGGGGAGTGGCACAGATACGCAGTATTTT. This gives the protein CASSQDPGGSGTDTQYF.